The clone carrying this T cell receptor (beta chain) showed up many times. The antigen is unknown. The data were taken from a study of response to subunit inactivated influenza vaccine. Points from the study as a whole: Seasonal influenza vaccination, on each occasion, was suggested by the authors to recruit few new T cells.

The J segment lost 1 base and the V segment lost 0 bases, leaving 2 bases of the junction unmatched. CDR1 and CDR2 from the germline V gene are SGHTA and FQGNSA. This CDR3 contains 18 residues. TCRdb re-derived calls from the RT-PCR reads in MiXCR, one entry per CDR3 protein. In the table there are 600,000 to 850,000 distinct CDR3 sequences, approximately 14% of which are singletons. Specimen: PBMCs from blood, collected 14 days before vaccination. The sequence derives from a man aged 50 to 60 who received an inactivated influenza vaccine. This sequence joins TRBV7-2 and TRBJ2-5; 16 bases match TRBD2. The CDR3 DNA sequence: TGTGCCAGCAGCTTAGCCGGGACTAGCGGGGGGGCCCAAGAGACCCAGTACTTC. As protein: CASSLAGTSGGAQETQYF.